Here is one TCR beta chain with its context. Its antigen remains unidentified. CDR3 length equals 16 residues. Per germline, CDR1 SGHAT and CDR2 FQDESV (reference sequence). Isolation of total RNA was performed on whole blood, with no prior T cell sorting. TCRdb reprocessed the 5' RACE reads and reports one entry per CDR3 protein, with no DNA. The sample's table shows about 380,000 distinct CDR3 sequences. The source of the sample is a study of monozygotic twins with inflammatory bowel disease. Points from the study as a whole: IBD patients carried less diverse TCRbeta repertoires (inverse Simpson) than healthy co-twins. Support was absent for any single strong signal or clonotype linked to IBD.

The source material was blood. This chain connects TRBV11-1 to TRBJ1-1; the D gene TCRdb calls, TRBD1, cannot be checked with no DNA. The source is a human donor with ulcerative colitis or Crohn's disease, or a healthy co-twin of an affected twin (not recorded which). CDR3 region: CASSYTPPGTNTEAFF.